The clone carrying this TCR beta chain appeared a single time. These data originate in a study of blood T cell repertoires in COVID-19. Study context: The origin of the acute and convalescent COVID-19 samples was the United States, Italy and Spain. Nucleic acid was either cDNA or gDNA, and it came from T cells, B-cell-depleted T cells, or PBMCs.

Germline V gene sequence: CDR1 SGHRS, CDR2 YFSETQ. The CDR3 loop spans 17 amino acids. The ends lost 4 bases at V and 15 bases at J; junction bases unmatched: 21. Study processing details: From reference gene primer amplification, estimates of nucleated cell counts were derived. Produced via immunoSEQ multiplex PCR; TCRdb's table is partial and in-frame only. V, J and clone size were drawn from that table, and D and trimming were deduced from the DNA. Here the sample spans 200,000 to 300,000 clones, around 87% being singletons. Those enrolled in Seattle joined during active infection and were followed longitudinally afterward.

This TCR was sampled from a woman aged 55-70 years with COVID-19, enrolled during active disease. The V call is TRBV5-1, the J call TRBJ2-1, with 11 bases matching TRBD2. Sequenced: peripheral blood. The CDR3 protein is CASSPGLAEYRNELRFF. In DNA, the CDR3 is TGCGCCAGCAGCCCGGGACTAGCGGAATACCGCAATGAGCTACGGTTCTTC. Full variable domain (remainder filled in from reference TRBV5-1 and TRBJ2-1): KAGVTQTPRYLIKTRGQQVTLSCSPISGHRSVSWYQQTPGQGLQFLFEYFSETQRNKGNFPGRFSGRQFSNSRSEMNVSTLELGDSALYLCASSPGLAEYRNELRFFGPGTRLTVL.